The present TCR beta chain was sequenced within a study of tumor-infiltrating lymphocytes in primary liver carcinoma. The roughly 19-33 mg bulk tissue piece was not sorted before simultaneous RNA and DNA extraction. With a constant-region primer, TCR beta cDNA was made from 450 to 500 ng of total RNA. Three nested multiplex PCR rounds of slightly modified ARM-PCR generated TCR beta libraries. Primers for the first two PCR rounds were TRBV1-TRBV30 forward primers and a C-beta reverse primer (roughly 10 cycles per round). Each CDR3 protein is one row after TCRdb ran MiXCR on the multiplex PCR reads. The data contain 100,000 to 150,000 distinct CDR3 sequences, 64% of them singletons. In this sample, this clonotype is medium-sized. Trimming at V came to 6 bases and at J to 0 bases, leaving 3 bases not matched to a gene. Germline CDR1 reads SGHAT; CDR2 reads FQNNGV. There are 14 residues in the CDR3.

The clonotype comes from a woman in her sixties or seventies with primary liver carcinoma and hepatitis B virus infection. V usage is TRBV11-2 and J usage is TRBJ2-7; 9 positions match TRBD2. The sequencing sample was made of liver tumor tissue from sampling region 3. Subset noted: tumor region T3, left-lateral pole. CDR3 region: CASRRTSVSYEQYF. CDR3 bases: TGTGCCAGCAGACGGACTAGCGTCTCCTACGAGCAGTACTTC.